This TCR beta chain derives from a study of blood T cell repertoires in COVID-19. For the study at large: Specimens from acute and convalescent COVID-19 originated in the United States, Italy and Spain.

Profiling relied on immunoSEQ multiplex PCR, and the TCRdb table lists in-frame clones only, not all of them. The table lists hundreds of thousands of clones, approximately 88% of them singletons. Per the germline V gene, CDR1 is SGHNT and CDR2 is YYREEE (reference sequence). This CDR3 contains 15 residues. Trimming took 4 bases from V and 5 from J, leaving 18 bases between them. The receptor's source is a woman aged 30 to 39 who had recovered from COVID-19. The sample was peripheral blood. V is TRBV5-4 and J is TRBJ2-5, with a possible D match to TRBD2 (6 bases). CDR3 sequence (DNA): TGTGCCAGCAGCCGAGGGGACTGGGGGGTGGAGACCCAGTACTTC. This codes for CASSRGDWGVETQYF.